The present entry profiles one T cell receptor (beta chain) with its context. Its antigen is still unknown. This record belongs to a study of cytomegalovirus exposure and HLA in healthy donors. Study-level findings and limits: Presence/absence results assume similar sequencing depth per donor, which may not hold.

Primers: 60 Vbeta forward and 13 Jbeta reverse. The method was immunoSEQ multiplex PCR; TCRdb's version includes in-frame clones alone and lacks a portion of them. This table has 100,000 or so clones, about 75% appearing once. The CDR3 is 13 amino acids. Germline CDR1 SGHRS, CDR2 YFSETQ. The germline V and J ends were trimmed by 4 bases and 2 bases, with 10 bases remaining between them. Sequenced: PBMCs. The receptor was derived from a woman under 30 in good health and CMV-seropositive. The V gene is TRBV5-1, the J gene TRBJ2-7, with D perhaps TRBD1 (5 bases). CDR3 coding DNA: TGCGCCAGCAGCCCAGACAGCCCCTACGAGCAGTACTTC. This gives the protein CASSPDSPYEQYF.